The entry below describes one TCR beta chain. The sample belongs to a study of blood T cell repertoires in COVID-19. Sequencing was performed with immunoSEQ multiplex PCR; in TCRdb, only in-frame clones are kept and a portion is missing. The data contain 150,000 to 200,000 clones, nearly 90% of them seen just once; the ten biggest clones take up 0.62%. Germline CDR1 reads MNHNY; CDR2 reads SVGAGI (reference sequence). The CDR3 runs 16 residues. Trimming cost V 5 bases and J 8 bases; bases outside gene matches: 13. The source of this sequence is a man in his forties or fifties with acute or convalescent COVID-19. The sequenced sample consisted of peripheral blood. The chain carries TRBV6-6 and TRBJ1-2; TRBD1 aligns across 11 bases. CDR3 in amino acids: CASSDLGTGGLGGYTF. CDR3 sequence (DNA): TGTGCCAGCAGTGACTTGGGGACAGGGGGGTTGGGAGGCTACACCTTC.